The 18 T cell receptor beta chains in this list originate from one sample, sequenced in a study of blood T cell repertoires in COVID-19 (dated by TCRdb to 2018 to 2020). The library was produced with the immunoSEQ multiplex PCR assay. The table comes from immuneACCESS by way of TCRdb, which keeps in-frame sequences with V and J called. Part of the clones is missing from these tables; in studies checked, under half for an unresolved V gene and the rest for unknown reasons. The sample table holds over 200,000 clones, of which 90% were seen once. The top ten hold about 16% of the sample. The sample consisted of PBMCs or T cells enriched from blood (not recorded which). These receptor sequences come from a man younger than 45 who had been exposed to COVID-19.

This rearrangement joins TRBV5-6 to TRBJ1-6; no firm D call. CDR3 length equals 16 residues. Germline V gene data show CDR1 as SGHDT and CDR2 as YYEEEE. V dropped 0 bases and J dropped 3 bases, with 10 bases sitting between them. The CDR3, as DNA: TGTGCCAGCAGCTTGGGTCGGGATTACTATAATTCACCCCTCCACTTT. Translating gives CASSLGRDYYNSPLHF.

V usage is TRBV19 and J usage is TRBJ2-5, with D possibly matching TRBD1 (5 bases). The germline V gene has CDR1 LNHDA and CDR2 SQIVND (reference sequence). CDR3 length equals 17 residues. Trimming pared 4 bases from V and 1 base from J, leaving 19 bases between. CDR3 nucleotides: TGTGCCAGTAGTACCCCTAAACCTGACAGCCCCCAAGAGACCCAGTACTTC. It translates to CASSTPKPDSPQETQYF.

CDR3 in DNA: TGTGCCAGCAGCCAAGTTGAAAACAGCAATGAGCAGTTCTTC. Amino acid sequence: CASSQVENSNEQFF. This rearrangement joins TRBV3-1 (or the pseudogene TRBV3-2) to TRBJ2-1; D call uncertain. Trimming cost V 1 base and J 6 bases, with 10 bases left between them. Germline lookup yields CDR1 LGHDT and CDR2 YNNKEL (reference sequence). The CDR3 length is 14 residues.

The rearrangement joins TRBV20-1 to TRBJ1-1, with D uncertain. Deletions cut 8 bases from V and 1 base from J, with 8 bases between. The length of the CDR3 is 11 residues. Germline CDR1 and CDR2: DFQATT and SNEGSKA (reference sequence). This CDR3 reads CSPYQNTEAFF. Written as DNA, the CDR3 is TGCAGTCCCTACCAGAACACTGAAGCTTTCTTT.

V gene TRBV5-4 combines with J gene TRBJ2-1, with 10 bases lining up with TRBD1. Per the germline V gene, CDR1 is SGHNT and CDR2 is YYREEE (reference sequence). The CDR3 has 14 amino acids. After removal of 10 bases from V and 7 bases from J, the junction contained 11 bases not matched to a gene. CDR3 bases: TGTGCCGCTAGCCGGGACAGGGGTCAGAATGAGCAGTTCTTC. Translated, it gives CAASRDRGQNEQFF. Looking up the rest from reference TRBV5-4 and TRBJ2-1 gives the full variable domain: ETGVTQSPTHLIKTRGQQVTLRCSSQSGHNTVSWYQQALGQGPQFIFQYYREEENGRGNFPPRFSGLQFPNYSSELNVNALELDDSALYLCAASRDRGQNEQFFGPGTRLTVL.

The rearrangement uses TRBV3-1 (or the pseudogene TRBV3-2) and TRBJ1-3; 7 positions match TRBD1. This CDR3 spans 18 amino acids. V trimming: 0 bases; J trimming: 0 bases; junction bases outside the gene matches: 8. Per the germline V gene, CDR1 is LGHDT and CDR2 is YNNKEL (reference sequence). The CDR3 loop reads CASSQDRSGGLSGNTIYF. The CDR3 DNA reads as TGTGCCAGCAGCCAAGATAGGTCAGGGGGACTCTCTGGAAACACCATATATTTT.

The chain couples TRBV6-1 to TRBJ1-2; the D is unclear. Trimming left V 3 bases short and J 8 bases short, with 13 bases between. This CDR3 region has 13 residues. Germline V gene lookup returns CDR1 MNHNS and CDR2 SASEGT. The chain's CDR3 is CASSDLRAGGYTF. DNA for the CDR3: TGTGCCAGCAGTGACCTCCGTGCGGGGGGCTACACCTTC.

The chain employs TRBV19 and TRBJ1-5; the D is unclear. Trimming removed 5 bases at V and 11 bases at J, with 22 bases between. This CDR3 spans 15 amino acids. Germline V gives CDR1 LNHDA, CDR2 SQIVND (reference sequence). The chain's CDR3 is CASSPPLGGLPSQHF. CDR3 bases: TGTGCCAGTAGTCCCCCCCTTGGAGGTTTACCGTCCCAGCATTTT.

CDR3 nucleotides: TGTGCCAGCAGTGAAAGGGCGGGGGCCCCCGCAGATACGCAGTATTTT. This sequence encodes CASSERAGAPADTQYF. The chain employs TRBV6-1 and TRBJ2-3, with D maybe TRBD2 (7 bases). Germline CDR1 is MNHNS and CDR2 is SASEGT. This CDR3 has 16 amino acids. The V gene lost 2 bases and the J gene lost 4 bases, with 16 bases spanning the gap.

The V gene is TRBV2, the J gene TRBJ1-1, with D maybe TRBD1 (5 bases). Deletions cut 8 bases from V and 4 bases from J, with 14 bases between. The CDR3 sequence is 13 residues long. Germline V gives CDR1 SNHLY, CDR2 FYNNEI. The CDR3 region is CASETGGSTEAFF. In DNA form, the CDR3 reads TGTGCCAGCGAGACGGGGGGGAGCACTGAAGCTTTCTTT.

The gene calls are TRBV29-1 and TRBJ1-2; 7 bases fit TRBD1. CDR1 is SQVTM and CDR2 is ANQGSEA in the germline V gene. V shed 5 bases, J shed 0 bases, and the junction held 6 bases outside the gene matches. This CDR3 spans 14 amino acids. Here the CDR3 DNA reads TGCAGCGTTAACCGGGACAGCTCTAACTATGGCTACACCTTC. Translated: CSVNRDSSNYGYTF.

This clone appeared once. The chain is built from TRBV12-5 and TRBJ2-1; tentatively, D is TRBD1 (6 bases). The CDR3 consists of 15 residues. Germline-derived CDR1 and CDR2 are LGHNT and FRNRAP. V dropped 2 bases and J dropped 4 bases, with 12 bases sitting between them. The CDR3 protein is CASGLQQGDYNEQFF. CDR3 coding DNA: TGTGCTAGTGGTTTGCAACAGGGAGATTACAATGAGCAGTTCTTC.

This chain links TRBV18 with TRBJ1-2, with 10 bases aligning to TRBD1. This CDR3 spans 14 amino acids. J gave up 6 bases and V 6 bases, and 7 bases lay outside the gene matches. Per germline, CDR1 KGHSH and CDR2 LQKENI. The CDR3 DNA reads TGTGCCAGCTCGCCATCGGGGACAGGGGATGGCTACACCTTC. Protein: CASSPSGTGDGYTF. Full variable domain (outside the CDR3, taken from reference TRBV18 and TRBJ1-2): NAGVMQNPRHLVRRRGQEARLRCSPMKGHSHVYWYRQLPEEGLKFMVYLQKENIIDESGMPKERFSAEFPKEGPSILRIQQVVRGDSAAYFCASSPSGTGDGYTFGSGTRLTVV.

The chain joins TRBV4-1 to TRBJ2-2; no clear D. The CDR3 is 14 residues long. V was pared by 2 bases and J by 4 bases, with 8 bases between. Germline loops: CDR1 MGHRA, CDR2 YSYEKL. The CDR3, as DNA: TGCGCCAGCAGCCAACGCACGGGCACCGGGGAGCTGTTTTTT. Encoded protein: CASSQRTGTGELFF.

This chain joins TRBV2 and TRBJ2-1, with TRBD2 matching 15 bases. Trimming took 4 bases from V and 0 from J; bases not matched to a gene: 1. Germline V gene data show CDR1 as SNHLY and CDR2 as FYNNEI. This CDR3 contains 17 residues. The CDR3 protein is CASSGTSGGASYNEQFF. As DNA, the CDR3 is TGTGCCAGCAGTGGGACTAGCGGGGGGGCCTCCTACAATGAGCAGTTCTTC.

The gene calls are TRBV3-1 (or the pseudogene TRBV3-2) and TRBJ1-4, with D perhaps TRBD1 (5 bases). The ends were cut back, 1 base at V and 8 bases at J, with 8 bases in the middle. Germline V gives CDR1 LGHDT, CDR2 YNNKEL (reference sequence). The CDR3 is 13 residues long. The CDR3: CASSQGQYEKLFF. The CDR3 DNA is TGTGCCAGCAGCCAAGGACAGTACGAAAAACTGTTTTTT.

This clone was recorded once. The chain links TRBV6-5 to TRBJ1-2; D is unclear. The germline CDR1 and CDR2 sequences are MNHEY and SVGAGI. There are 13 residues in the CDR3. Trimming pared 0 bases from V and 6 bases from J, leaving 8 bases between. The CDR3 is CASSYSPYDGYTF. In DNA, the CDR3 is TGTGCCAGCAGTTACTCACCCTACGATGGCTACACCTTC.

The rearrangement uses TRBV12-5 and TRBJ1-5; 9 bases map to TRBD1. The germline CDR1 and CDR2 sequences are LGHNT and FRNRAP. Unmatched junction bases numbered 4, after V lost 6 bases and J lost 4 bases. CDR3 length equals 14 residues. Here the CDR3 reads CASGGGTGNQPQHF. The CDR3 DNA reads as TGTGCTAGTGGGGGTGGGACAGGGAATCAGCCCCAGCATTTT.